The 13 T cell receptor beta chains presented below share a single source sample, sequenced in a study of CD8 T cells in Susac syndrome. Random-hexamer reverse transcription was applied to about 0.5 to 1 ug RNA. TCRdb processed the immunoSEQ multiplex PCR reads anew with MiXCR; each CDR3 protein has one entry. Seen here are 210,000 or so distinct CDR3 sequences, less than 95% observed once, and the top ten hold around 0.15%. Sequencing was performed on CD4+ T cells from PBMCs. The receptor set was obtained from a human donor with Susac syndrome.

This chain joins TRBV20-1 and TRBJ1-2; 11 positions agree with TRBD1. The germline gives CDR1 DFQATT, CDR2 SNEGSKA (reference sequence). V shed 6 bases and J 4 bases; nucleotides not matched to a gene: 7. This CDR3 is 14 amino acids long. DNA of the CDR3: TGCAGTGCGGGAACCGGGACAGGGGGCTATGGCTACACCTTC. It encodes CSAGTGTGGYGYTF.

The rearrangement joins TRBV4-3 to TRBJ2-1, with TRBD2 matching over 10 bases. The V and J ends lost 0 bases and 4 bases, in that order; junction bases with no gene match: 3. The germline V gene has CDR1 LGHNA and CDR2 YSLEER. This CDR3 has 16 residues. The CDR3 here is CASSQEGTSEYNEQFF. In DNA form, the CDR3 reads TGCGCCAGCAGCCAAGAAGGGACTAGCGAATACAATGAGCAGTTCTTC.

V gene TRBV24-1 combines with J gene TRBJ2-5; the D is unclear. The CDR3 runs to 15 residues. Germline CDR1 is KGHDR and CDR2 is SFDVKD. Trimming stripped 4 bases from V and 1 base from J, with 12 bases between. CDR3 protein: CATSDPYQPQETQYF. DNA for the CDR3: TGTGCCACCAGTGACCCATATCAACCCCAAGAGACCCAGTACTTC.

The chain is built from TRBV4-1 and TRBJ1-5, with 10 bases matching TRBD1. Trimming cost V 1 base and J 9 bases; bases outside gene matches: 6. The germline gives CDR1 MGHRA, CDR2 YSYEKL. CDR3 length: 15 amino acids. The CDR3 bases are TGCGCCAGCAGCCAAGGGACAGGGGGGATGTGGCCCCAGCATTTT. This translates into CASSQGTGGMWPQHF.

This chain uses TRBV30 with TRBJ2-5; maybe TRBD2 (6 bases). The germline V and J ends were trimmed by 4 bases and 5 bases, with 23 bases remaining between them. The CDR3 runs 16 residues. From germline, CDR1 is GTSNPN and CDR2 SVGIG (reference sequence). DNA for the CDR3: TGTGCCTGGAAACCCGTGACTGGACTATCAGGGGAGACCCAGTACTTC. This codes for CAWKPVTGLSGETQYF.

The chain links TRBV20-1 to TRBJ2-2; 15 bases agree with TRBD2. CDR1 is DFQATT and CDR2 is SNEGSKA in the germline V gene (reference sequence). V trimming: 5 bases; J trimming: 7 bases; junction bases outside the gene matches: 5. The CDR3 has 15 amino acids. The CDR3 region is CSAGLAGGHSGELFF. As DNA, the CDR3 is TGCAGTGCTGGACTAGCGGGGGGGCACAGCGGGGAGCTGTTTTTT.

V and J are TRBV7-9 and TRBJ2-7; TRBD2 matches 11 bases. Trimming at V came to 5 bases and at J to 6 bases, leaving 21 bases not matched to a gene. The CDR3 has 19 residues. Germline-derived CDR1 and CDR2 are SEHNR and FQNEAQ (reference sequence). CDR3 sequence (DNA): TGTGCCAGCAGCCTCCGTTTGGGACTAGCGGACAGGGCCCTCTCCGAGCAGTACTTC. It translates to CASSLRLGLADRALSEQYF.

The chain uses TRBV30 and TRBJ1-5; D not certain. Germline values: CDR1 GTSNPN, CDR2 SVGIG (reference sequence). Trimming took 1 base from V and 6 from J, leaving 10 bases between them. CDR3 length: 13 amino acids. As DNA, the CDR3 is TGTGCCTGGAGTGGGGGTGGGAGTCAGCCCCAGCATTTT. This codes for CAWSGGGSQPQHF.

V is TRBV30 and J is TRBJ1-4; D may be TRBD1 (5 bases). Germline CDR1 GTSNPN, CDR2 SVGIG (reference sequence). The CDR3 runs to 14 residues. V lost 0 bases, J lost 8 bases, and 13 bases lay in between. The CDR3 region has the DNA TGTGCCTGGAGTGTTGGACAATTTGGGGAAAAACTGTTTTTT. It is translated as CAWSVGQFGEKLFF.

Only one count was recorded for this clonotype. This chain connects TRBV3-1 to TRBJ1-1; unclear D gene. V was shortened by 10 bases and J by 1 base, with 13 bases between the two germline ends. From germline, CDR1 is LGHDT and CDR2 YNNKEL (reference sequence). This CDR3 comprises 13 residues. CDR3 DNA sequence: TGTGCCACCGGGGTGTCGGGGAACACTGAAGCTTTCTTT. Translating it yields CATGVSGNTEAFF.

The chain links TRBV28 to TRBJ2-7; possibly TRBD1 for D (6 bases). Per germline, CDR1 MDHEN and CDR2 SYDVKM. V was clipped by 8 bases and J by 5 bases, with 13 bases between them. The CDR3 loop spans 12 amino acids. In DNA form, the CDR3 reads TGTGCCAGCGCTTCAGGGGTCCACGAGCAGTACTTC. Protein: CASASGVHEQYF.

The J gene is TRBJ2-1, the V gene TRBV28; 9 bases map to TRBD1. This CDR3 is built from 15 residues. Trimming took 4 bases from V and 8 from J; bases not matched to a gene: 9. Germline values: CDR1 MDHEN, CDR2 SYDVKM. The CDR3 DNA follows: TGTGCCAGCAGTTCCTCCGGGACAGGGATTCATGAGCAGTTCTTC. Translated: CASSSSGTGIHEQFF.

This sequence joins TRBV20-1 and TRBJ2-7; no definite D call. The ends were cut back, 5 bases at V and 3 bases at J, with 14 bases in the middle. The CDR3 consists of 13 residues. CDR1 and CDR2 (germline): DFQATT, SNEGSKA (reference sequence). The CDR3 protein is CSAQSTLGYEQYF. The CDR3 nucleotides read TGCAGTGCTCAGAGTACCTTAGGCTACGAGCAGTACTTC.